The source of this TCR beta chain is a study of T cells in localized non-small cell lung cancer. The repertoire was sequenced with immunoSEQ multiplex PCR; TCRdb's copy has only in-frame clones and lacks some. The sample records some 32,000 clones, 94% being singletons. The CDR3 is 11 residues long. V shed 5 bases and J shed 0 bases, with 2 bases lying between them. Germline values: CDR1 SGHTA, CDR2 FQGNSA. Sequencing used peripheral blood, obtained before any cancer treatment. This TCR was recovered from a woman aged 35 to 70 with stage I lung adenocarcinoma. The rearrangement joins TRBV7-2 to TRBJ2-7, with D hard to call. Written as DNA, the CDR3 is TGTGCCAGCAGCCGCTCCTACGAGCAGTACTTC. This sequence encodes CASSRSYEQYF.